This TCR beta chain comes out of a study of shared clonotypes between healthy human individuals. General study points: Sharing across four donors was highest in naive CD4 (about 5%) and lowest in memory CD8 (around 0.4%).

CDR3 length equals 14 residues. Germline V lookup: CDR1 SGHRS, CDR2 YFSETQ. V lost 4 bases and J lost 4, with 14 bases in between. Turning to this clone: Its antigen is not known.

Profiled with immunoSEQ multiplex PCR; TCRdb holds only in-frame clones, not every one. This sample has some 2,000,000 clones, with around 95% found just once. The sequence was obtained from a man aged 18 to 30 in good health. The specimen was naive CD4+ T cells sorted from blood. Subset reported: CD45RA+ positively selected. The chain combines TRBV5-1 with TRBJ1-2, with a tentative D call TRBD1 (5 bases). CDR3 sequence reads: CASSTVVGGYGYTF. The DNA for the CDR3 is TGCGCCAGCAGCACGGTGGTGGGGGGCTATGGCTACACCTTC.